This T cell receptor (beta chain) was profiled in a study of cytomegalovirus exposure and HLA in healthy donors. Study-wide results and caveats: Reportedly, HLA-A and HLA-B alleles of most subjects were accurately predicted from TCR beta.

Trimming took 7 bases from V and 4 from J, leaving 11 bases between them. Germline CDR1 MDHEN, CDR2 SYDVKM. CDR3 length: 13 residues. The PCR contained 60 Vbeta and 13 Jbeta primers. Sequencing was performed with immunoSEQ multiplex PCR; in TCRdb, only in-frame clones are kept and a portion is missing. The table shows 85,000 to 130,000 clones, with approximately 80% occurring only once. About this clone itself: Its antigen is unknown.

The receptor's source is a woman between 18 and 30 years old in good health and CMV-seropositive. The V call is TRBV28, the J call TRBJ2-1; TRBD2 is a possible D gene (6 bases). Input material: PBMCs. The CDR3 loop reads CASIAEPYNEQFF. The CDR3 DNA is TGTGCCAGCATAGCGGAACCTTACAATGAGCAGTTCTTC.